Each of the 23 T cell receptor beta chains below was sequenced from the same sample in a study of CD8+ T cells in alopecia areata. RNA was isolated and reverse transcribed to cDNA, the sequencing template. Repertoires were generated with immunoSEQ multiplex PCR, while TCRdb's copy carries only in-frame clones and drops some. The table shows approximately 160,000 clones, with 55% to 75% occurring only once. Treatment: oral pan-JAK inhibitor, 5-10 mg twice daily. This specimen was CD4+ T cells sorted from blood, taken at week 24, from a patient treated with tofacitinib. The receptors were sampled from a human donor with alopecia areata.

Note on this clone: A read error may produce the germline difference seen at one junction end. The chain is built from TRBV28 and TRBJ2-6; the D gene is possibly TRBD1 (5 bases). Germline V gene lookup returns CDR1 MDHEN and CDR2 SYDVKM. The CDR3 is made up of 14 amino acids. For the CDR3, the DNA is TGTGCCAGCAGTTTTAGTTCTGGGGCCAACGTCCCGACTTTC. It codes for CASSFSSGANVPTF.

This clone turned up a few times. The chain joins TRBV10-3 to TRBJ1-5; D is possibly TRBD1 (6 bases). The germline CDR1 and CDR2 sequences are ENHRY and SYGVKD. V was trimmed by 4 bases and J by 2 bases, leaving 21 bases between them. CDR3 length: 18 residues. The CDR3 reads CAISVGRGGDGGNQPQHF. DNA for the CDR3: TGTGCCATCAGTGTAGGCAGGGGTGGGGACGGCGGCAATCAGCCCCAGCATTTT.

The chain is built from TRBV29-1 and TRBJ2-5, with TRBD2 identical over 14 bases. Germline assignment: CDR1 SQVTM and CDR2 ANQGSEA. The CDR3 runs to 16 residues. J lost 2 bases, V lost 6 bases, and 8 bases had no gene match. Here the CDR3 reads CSVDGTSGGVQETQYF. CDR3 nucleotide sequence: TGCAGCGTCGACGGGACTAGCGGGGGAGTACAAGAGACCCAGTACTTC.

In its sample, this clone was seen a few times. The gene calls are TRBV7-9 and TRBJ2-7, with D possibly TRBD2 on 6 matching bases. The CDR3 is 12 residues long. CDR1 is SEHNR and CDR2 is FQNEAQ in the germline V gene (reference sequence). The germline V and J ends were trimmed by 11 bases and 2 bases, with 13 bases remaining between them. The CDR3 bases are TGTGCCGGCGCGGGGAGACCCTACGAGCAGTACTTC. Protein sequence: CAGAGRPYEQYF.

The chain couples TRBV29-1 to TRBJ1-4, with a weak D call TRBD1 (5 bases). V was trimmed by 2 bases and J by 3 bases, leaving 13 bases between them. In germline, CDR1 is SQVTM, CDR2 ANQGSEA. The CDR3 length is 15 residues. DNA for the CDR3: TGCAGCGTTGAACTGGGGGGAGAGGCTAATGAAAAACTGTTTTTT. Its translation: CSVELGGEANEKLFF.

This CDR3 is CASKLGDRLYF. In DNA form, the CDR3 reads TGTGCCAGCAAACTAGGGGATCGGTTGTATTTT. The V and J genes are TRBV2 and TRBJ2-3; TRBD1 or TRBD2 may be the D gene (5 bases each). V was cut by 7 bases and J by 14 bases, with 16 bases left in between. The CDR3 covers 11 residues. Germline lookup yields CDR1 SNHLY and CDR2 FYNNEI.

This rearrangement joins TRBV29-1 to TRBJ2-7, with D uncertain. The germline V gene has CDR1 SQVTM and CDR2 ANQGSEA. The CDR3 is made up of 13 amino acids. V was shortened by 4 bases and J by 2 bases, with 12 bases between the two germline ends. The CDR3 sequence: CSVARPLAYEQYF. Here the CDR3 DNA reads TGCAGCGTTGCCCGACCGCTTGCCTACGAGCAGTACTTC.

The chain uses TRBV6-5 and TRBJ2-2; no firm D call. Germline values: CDR1 MNHEY, CDR2 SVGAGI. This CDR3 is built from 13 residues. Trimming left V 0 bases short and J 12 bases short, with 11 bases between. DNA of the CDR3: TGTGCCAGCAGTTACTCTAAAACGGAGAAGCTGTTTTTT. Its protein product is CASSYSKTEKLFF.

The CDR3 loop is CASSYEGANTEAFF. CDR3 nucleotide sequence: TGTGCCAGCAGTTACGAGGGGGCGAACACTGAAGCTTTCTTT. The chain is built from TRBV6-5 and TRBJ1-1; TRBD1 matches 7 bases. CDR3 length: 14 amino acids. Germline assignment: CDR1 MNHEY and CDR2 SVGAGI. The V segment lost 2 bases and the J segment 1 base; nucleotides outside the gene matches: 1.

A note on this clone: The sample has other DNA sequences that encode this CDR3 too. V is TRBV29-1 and J is TRBJ1-1, with D uncertain. The CDR3 runs to 11 residues. The germline CDR1 and CDR2 sequences are SQVTM and ANQGSEA. V was pared by 6 bases and J by 4 bases, with 9 bases between. CDR3 nucleotide sequence: TGCAGCGTGGCAGTAGGCACTGAAGCTTTCTTT. Its protein is CSVAVGTEAFF.

The chain has TRBV29-1 and TRBJ1-1; D is unclear. The CDR3 extends over 11 amino acids. V was shortened by 3 bases and J by 3 bases, with 5 bases between the two germline ends. Germline V gene lookup returns CDR1 SQVTM and CDR2 ANQGSEA. The CDR3: CSVDKDTEAFF. CDR3 in DNA: TGCAGCGTTGACAAGGACACTGAAGCTTTCTTT.

This rearrangement joins TRBV29-1 to TRBJ2-7, with 7 nucleotides matching TRBD1. The germline V gene has CDR1 SQVTM and CDR2 ANQGSEA. The CDR3 sequence is 11 residues long. V lost 6 bases, J lost 3 bases, and 2 bases stayed unmatched. CDR3 loop: CSVGTDYEQYF. The CDR3 region has the DNA TGCAGCGTCGGGACAGACTACGAGCAGTACTTC.

This chain links TRBV15 with TRBJ2-1, with a weak D call TRBD2 (5 bases). The germline V gene has CDR1 LNHNV and CDR2 YYDKDF (reference sequence). V dropped 0 bases and J dropped 6 bases, with 12 bases sitting between them. The CDR3 has 15 residues. CDR3 in DNA: TGTGCCACCAGCAGAGATGGGATAGGAGGCAATGAGCAGTTCTTC. As protein: CATSRDGIGGNEQFF.

J is TRBJ2-3 and V is TRBV29-1, with unresolved D. CDR3 size: 13 residues. Germline V CDR1 and CDR2: SQVTM, ANQGSEA. V was clipped by 7 bases and J by 3 bases, with 14 bases between them. CDR3 nucleotide sequence: TGCAGCGACGCGACACGGCAAACAGATACGCAGTATTTT. Its protein product is CSDATRQTDTQYF.

The table lists this clone with a few counts. V usage is TRBV5-1 and J usage is TRBJ2-3; 9 positions agree with TRBD2. V trimming: 2 bases; J trimming: 4 bases; junction bases outside the gene matches: 5. The CDR3 covers 15 residues. From germline, CDR1 is SGHRS and CDR2 YFSETQ. CDR3 nucleotides: TGCGCCAGCAGCTTTGCCGGGACTAGCTCAGATACGCAGTATTTT. Its translation is CASSFAGTSSDTQYF.

This clone turned up a few times. CDR3 nucleotide sequence: TGTGCCAGCAGCATAAGTGGACTAGATCGGCAAGAGACCCAGTACTTC. Protein product: CASSISGLDRQETQYF. This chain connects TRBV7-8 to TRBJ2-5; TRBD2 agrees at 7 bases. Germline CDR1 SGHVS, CDR2 FQNEAQ. The CDR3 spans 16 residues. V was pared by 5 bases and J by 2 bases, with 11 bases of the junction left unmatched.

This clone is medium-sized (0.01 to 0.1%) in the sample. The rearrangement joins TRBV5-1 to TRBJ2-4, with D possibly TRBD1 on 6 matching bases. The CDR3 extends over 15 amino acids. Trimming shortened V by 2 bases and J by 5 bases, and 14 bases separated the two germline ends. The germline V gene encodes CDR1 SGHRS and CDR2 YFSETQ. In DNA, the CDR3 is TGCGCCAGCAGCTTAAGAGGACAGAGAGAAAACATTCAGTACTTC. Protein sequence: CASSLRGQRENIQYF. The full variable domain, in which reference TRBV5-1 and TRBJ2-4 provide the parts outside the CDR3, is KAGVTQTPRYLIKTRGQQVTLSCSPISGHRSVSWYQQTPGQGLQFLFEYFSETQRNKGNFPGRFSGRQFSNSRSEMNVSTLELGDSALYLCASSLRGQRENIQYFGAGTRLSVL.

CDR3 protein: CASSTEANSPLHF. The CDR3 DNA is TGTGCCTCCTCGACAGAAGCAAATTCACCCCTCCACTTT. The rearrangement joins TRBV10-3 to TRBJ1-6; D may be TRBD1 (5 bases). The CDR3 covers 13 residues. Germline V gene sequence: CDR1 ENHRY, CDR2 SYGVKD. The V end was cut by 11 bases, the J end by 7 bases, with 15 bases between.

In its sample, this clone was seen a few times. The genes are TRBV19 and TRBJ1-6; D unclear. V lost 5 bases and J 8 bases, leaving 19 bases between the germline ends. Per the germline V gene, CDR1 is LNHDA and CDR2 is SQIVND (reference sequence). The CDR3 length is 16 residues. CDR3 in DNA: TGTGCCAGTAGTCTCGAGCCCCAGGTGGGCGATTCACCCCTCCACTTT. Its protein is CASSLEPQVGDSPLHF.

The rearrangement uses TRBV2 and TRBJ2-5; D may correspond to TRBD1 or TRBD2 (7 bases each). Trimming took 4 bases from V and 4 from J, leaving 13 bases between them. The CDR3 spans 14 residues. The germline gives CDR1 SNHLY, CDR2 FYNNEI. CDR3 DNA sequence: TGTGCCAGCAGTGCACCAGGGGGGGGAGAGACCCAGTACTTC. This sequence encodes CASSAPGGGETQYF. Full variable domain (remainder filled in from reference TRBV2 and TRBJ2-5): EPEVTQTPSHQVTQMGQEVILRCVPISNHLYFYWYRQILGQKVEFLVSFYNNEISEKSEIFDDQFSVERPDGSNFTLKIRSTKLEDSAMYFCASSAPGGGETQYFGPGTRLLVL.

The rearrangement links TRBV5-1 to TRBJ1-1; TRBD1 is a possible D gene (5 bases). The CDR3 has 15 residues. Trimming removed 1 base at V and 1 base at J, with 11 bases between. Per germline, CDR1 SGHRS and CDR2 YFSETQ. CDR3: CASSLQGAGNTEAFF. The CDR3 DNA follows: TGCGCCAGCAGCTTGCAAGGGGCAGGGAACACTGAAGCTTTCTTT.

The rearrangement joins TRBV7-6 to TRBJ2-3; 9 bases line up with TRBD1. After removal of 5 bases from V and 3 bases from J, the junction contained 6 bases not matched to a gene. This CDR3 region has 15 residues. CDR1 SGHVS and CDR2 FNYEAQ come from the germline V gene. CDR3 in DNA: TGTGCCAGCAGCGCACGGGACAGGGTGACAGATACGCAGTATTTT. Its translation is CASSARDRVTDTQYF.

In this sample, this clone turned up a few times. The V and J genes are TRBV29-1 and TRBJ2-3, with D possibly being TRBD2 (6 bases). The CDR3 spans 13 residues. The germline V gene has CDR1 SQVTM and CDR2 ANQGSEA. V was clipped by 3 bases and J by 4 bases, with 11 bases between them. CDR3 region: CSVEEGGADTQYF. The CDR3 coding sequence is TGCAGCGTTGAGGAGGGCGGGGCAGATACGCAGTATTTT.